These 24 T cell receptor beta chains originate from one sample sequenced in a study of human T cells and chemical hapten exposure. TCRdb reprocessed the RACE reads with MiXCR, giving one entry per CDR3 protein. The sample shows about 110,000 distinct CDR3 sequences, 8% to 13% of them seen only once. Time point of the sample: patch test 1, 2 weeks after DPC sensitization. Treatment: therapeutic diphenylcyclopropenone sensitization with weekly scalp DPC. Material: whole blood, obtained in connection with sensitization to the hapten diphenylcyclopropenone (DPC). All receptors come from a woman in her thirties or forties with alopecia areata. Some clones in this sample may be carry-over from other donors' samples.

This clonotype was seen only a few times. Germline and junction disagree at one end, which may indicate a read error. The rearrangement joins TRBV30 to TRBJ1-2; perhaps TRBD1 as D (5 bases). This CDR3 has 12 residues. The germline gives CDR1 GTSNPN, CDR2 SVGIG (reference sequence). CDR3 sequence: CACSGTGYGYTF. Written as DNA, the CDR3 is TGTGCCTGCAGTGGGACCGGCTATGGCTACACCTTC. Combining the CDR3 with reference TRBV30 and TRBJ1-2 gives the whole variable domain SQTIHQWPATLVQPVGSPLSLECTVEGTSNPNLYWYRQAAGRGLQLLFYSVGIGQISSEVPQNLSASRPQDRQFILSSKKLLLSDSGFYLCACSGTGYGYTFGSGTRLTVV.

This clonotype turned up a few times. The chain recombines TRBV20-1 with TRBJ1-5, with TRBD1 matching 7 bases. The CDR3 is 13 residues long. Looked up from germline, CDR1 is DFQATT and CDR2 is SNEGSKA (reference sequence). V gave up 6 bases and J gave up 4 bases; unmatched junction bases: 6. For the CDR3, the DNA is TGCAGTGCCTATGGGACAGCGAATCAGCCCCAGCATTTT. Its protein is CSAYGTANQPQHF.

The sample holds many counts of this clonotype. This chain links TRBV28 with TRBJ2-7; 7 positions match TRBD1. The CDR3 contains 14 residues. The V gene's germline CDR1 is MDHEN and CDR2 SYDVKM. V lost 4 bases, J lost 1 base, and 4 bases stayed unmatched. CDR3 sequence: CASSYTQGSYEQYF. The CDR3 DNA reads TGTGCCAGCAGTTATACACAGGGGTCCTACGAGCAGTACTTC.

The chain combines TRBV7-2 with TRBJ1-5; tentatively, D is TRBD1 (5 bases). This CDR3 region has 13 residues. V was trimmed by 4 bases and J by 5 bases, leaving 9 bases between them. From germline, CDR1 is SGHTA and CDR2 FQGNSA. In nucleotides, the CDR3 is TGTGCCAGCAGCTCAGACAGAGATCAGCCCCAGCATTTT. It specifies CASSSDRDQPQHF.

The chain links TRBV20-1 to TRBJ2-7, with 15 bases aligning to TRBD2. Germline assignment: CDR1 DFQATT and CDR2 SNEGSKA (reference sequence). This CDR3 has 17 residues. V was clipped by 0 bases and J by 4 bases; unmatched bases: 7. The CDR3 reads CSARDRRTSGRVYEQYF. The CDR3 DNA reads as TGCAGTGCTAGAGATCGCCGGACTAGCGGGAGGGTATACGAGCAGTACTTC.

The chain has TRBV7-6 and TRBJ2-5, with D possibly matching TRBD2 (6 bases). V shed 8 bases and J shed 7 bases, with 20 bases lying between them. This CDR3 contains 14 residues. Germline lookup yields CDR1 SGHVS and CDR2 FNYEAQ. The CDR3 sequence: CASVYSGVDRTQYF. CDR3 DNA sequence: TGTGCCAGCGTATATTCGGGGGTCGACAGGACCCAGTACTTC.

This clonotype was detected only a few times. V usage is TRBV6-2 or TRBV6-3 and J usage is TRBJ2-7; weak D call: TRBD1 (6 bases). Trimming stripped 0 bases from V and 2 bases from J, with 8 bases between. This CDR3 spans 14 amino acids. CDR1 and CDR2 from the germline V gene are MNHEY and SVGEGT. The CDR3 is CASSYSTGPYEQYF. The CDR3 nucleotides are TGTGCCAGCAGTTACTCTACAGGGCCCTACGAGCAGTACTTC.

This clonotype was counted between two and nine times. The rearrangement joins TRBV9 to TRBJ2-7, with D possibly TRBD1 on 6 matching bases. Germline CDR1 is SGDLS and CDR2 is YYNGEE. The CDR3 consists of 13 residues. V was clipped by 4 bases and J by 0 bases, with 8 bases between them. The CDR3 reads CASSQDSSYEQYF. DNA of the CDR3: TGTGCCAGCAGCCAGGACAGCTCCTACGAGCAGTACTTC.

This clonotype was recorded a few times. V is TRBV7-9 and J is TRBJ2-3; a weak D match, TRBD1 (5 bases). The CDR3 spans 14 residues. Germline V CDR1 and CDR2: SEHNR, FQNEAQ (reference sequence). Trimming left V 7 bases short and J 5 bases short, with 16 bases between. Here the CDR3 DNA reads TGTGCCAGCACCGGAAAAGGGGCTCAAGATACGCAGTATTTT. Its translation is CASTGKGAQDTQYF.

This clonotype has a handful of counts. CDR3 region: CASSLEGQGALNEQFF. DNA of the CDR3: TGCGCCAGCAGCTTGGAGGGACAGGGGGCACTCAATGAGCAGTTCTTC. The gene calls are TRBV5-1 and TRBJ2-1, with TRBD1 matching 12 bases. The germline V gene encodes CDR1 SGHRS and CDR2 YFSETQ. V shed 0 bases, J shed 6 bases, and the junction held 4 bases outside the gene matches. The CDR3 runs 16 residues.

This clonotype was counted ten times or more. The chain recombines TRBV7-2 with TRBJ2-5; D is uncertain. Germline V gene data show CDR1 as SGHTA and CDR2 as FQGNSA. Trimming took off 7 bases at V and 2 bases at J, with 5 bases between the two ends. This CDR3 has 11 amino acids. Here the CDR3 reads CASTMQETQYF. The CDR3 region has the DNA TGTGCCAGCACCATGCAAGAGACCCAGTACTTC.

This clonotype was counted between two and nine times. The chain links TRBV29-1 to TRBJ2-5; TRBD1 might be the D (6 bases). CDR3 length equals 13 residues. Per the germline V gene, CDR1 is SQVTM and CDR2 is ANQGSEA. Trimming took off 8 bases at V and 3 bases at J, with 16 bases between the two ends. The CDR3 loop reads CSLRGWAEETQYF. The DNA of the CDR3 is TGCAGCCTAAGGGGGTGGGCGGAAGAGACCCAGTACTTC.

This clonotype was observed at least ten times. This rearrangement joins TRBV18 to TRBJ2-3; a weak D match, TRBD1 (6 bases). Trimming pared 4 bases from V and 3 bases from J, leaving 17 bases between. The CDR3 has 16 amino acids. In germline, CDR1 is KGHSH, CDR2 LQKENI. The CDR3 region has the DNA TGTGCCAGCTCACTCGCCCCCCAGGGGCCTACAGATACGCAGTATTTT. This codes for CASSLAPQGPTDTQYF.

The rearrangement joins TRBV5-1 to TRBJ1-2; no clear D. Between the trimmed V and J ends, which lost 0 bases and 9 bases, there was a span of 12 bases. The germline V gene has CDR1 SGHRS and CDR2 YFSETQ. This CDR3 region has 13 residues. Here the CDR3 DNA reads TGCGCCAGCAGCTTGGGGGAGACTCTGAGCTACACCTTC. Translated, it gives CASSLGETLSYTF.

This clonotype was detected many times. CDR3 bases: TGTGCCAGCAGTTACCTGCCTGGGGCCAACGTCCTGACTTTC. Amino acids: CASSYLPGANVLTF. This chain links TRBV6-2 or TRBV6-3 with TRBJ2-6; D uncertain. This CDR3 contains 14 residues. Trimming took 2 bases from V and 2 from J, leaving 4 bases between them. CDR1 and CDR2 (germline): MNHEY, SVGEGT.

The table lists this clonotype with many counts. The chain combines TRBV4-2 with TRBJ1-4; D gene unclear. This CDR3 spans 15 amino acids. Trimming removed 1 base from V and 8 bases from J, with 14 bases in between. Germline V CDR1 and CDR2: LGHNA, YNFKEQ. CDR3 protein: CASSQAFLAREKLFF. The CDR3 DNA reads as TGTGCCAGCAGCCAAGCTTTTCTGGCGAGGGAAAAACTGTTTTTT.

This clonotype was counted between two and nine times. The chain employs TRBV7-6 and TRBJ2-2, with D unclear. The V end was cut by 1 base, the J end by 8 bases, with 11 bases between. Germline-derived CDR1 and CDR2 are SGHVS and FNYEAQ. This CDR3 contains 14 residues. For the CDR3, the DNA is TGTGCCAGCAGCTTAGGGAGCCCCGTAGGGGAGCTGTTTTTT. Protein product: CASSLGSPVGELFF.

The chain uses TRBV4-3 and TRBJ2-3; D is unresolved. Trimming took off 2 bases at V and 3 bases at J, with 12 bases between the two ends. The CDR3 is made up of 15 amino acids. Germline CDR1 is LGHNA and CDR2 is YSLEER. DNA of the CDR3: TGCGCCAGCAGCCAAACGAGTTTCGGGACAGATACGCAGTATTTT. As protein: CASSQTSFGTDTQYF.

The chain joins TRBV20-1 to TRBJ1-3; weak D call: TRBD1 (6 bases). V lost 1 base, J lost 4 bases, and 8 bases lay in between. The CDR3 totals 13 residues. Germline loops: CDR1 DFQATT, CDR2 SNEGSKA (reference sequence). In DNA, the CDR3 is TGCAGTGCTAGAGGGGGGCTCGGAAACACCATATATTTT. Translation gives CSARGGLGNTIYF.

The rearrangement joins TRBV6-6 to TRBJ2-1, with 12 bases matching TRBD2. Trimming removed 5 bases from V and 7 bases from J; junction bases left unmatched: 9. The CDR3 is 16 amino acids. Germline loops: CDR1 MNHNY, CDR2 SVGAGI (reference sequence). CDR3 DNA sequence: TGTGCCAGCAGTAGGACTAGCGGGGAAGTCCGGAATGAGCAGTTCTTC. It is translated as CASSRTSGEVRNEQFF.

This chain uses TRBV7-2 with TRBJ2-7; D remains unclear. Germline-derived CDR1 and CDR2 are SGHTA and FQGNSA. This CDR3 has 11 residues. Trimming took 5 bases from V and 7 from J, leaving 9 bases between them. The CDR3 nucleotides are TGTGCCAGCAGCACCTTGGCAGAGCAGTACTTC. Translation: CASSTLAEQYF.

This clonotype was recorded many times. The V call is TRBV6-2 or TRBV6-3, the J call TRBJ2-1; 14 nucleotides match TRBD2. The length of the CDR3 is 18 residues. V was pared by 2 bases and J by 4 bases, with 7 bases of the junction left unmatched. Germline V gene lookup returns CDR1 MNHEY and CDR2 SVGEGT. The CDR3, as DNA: TGTGCCAGCAGTTACCGGACTAGCGGGGGGATACGGTACAATGAGCAGTTCTTC. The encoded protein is CASSYRTSGGIRYNEQFF.

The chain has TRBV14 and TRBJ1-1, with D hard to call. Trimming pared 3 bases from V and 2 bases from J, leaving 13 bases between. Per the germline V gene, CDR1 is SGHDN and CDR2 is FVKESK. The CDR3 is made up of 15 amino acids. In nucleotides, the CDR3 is TGTGCCAGCAGCCATGGATGGAAGGGTAACACTGAAGCTTTCTTT. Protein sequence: CASSHGWKGNTEAFF.

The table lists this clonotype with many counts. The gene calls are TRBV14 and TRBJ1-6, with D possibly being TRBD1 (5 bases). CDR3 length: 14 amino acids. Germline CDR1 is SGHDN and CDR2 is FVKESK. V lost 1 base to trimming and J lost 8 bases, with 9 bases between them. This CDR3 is CASSQVSGYSPLHF. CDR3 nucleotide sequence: TGTGCCAGCAGCCAAGTGTCAGGGTATTCACCCCTCCACTTT.